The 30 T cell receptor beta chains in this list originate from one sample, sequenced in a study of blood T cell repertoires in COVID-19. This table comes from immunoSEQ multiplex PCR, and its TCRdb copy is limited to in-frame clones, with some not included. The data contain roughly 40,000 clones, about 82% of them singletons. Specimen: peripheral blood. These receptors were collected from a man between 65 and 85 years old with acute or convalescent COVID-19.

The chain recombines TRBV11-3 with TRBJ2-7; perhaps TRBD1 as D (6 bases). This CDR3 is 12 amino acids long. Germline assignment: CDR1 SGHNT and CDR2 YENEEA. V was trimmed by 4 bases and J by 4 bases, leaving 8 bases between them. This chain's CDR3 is CASSYGQYEQYF. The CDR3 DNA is TGTGCCAGCAGCTATGGACAGTACGAGCAGTACTTC.

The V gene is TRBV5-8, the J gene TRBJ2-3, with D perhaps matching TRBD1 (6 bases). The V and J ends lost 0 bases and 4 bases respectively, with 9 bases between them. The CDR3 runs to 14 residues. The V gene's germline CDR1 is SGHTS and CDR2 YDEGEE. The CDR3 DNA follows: TGTGCCAGCAGCTTGGTCCAGGGGCCAGATACGCAGTATTTT. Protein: CASSLVQGPDTQYF.

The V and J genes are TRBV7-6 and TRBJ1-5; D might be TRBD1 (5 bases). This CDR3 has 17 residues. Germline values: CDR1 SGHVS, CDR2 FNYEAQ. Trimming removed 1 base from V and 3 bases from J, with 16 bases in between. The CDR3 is CASSLDAGPLPNQPQHF. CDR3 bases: TGTGCCAGCAGCTTAGATGCAGGGCCCCTACCCAATCAGCCCCAGCATTTT.

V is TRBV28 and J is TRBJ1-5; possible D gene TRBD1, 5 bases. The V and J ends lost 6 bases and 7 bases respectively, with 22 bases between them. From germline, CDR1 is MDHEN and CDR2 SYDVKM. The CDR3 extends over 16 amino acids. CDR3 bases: TGTGCCAGCAGGATTGGCCACACCATAAACAGGCAGCCCCAGCATTTT. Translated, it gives CASRIGHTINRQPQHF.

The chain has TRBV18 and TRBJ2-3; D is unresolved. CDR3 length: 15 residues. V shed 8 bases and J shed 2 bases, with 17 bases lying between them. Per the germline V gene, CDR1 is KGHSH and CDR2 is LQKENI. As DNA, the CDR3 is TGTGCCAGCCGTTCTTCTGGTGGGCTCACAGATACGCAGTATTTT. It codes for CASRSSGGLTDTQYF.

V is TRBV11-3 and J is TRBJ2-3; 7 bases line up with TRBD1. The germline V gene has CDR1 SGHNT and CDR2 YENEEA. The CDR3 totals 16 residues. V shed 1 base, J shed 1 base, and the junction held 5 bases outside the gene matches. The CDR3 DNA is TGTGCCAGCAGCTTAGGTCCCGGGACAGGCACAGATACGCAGTATTTT. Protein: CASSLGPGTGTDTQYF.

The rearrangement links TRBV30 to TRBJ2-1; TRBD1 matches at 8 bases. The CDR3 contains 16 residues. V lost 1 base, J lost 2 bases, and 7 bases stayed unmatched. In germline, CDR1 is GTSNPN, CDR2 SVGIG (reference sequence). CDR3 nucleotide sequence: TGTGCCTGGAGTGGGGACAGGTTCGGTACCTACAATGAGCAGTTCTTC. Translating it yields CAWSGDRFGTYNEQFF.

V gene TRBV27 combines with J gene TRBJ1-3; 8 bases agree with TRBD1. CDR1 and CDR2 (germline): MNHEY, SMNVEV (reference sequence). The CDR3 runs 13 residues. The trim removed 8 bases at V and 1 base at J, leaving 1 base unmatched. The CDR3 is CASQGASGNTIYF. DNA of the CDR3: TGTGCCAGCCAGGGGGCTTCTGGAAACACCATATATTTT.

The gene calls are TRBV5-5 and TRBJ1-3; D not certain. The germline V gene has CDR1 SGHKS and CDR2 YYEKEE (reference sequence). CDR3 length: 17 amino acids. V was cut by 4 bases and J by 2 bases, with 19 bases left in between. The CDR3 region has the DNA TGTGCCAGCAGCCGATCTCTAAGACCAGAGGCTGGAAACACCATATATTTT. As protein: CASSRSLRPEAGNTIYF.

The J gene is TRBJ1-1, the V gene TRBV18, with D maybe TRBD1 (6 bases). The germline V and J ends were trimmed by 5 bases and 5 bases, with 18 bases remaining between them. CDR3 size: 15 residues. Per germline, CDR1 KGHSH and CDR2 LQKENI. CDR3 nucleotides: TGTGCCAGCTCAGACTACAGGGAAATAGGGACTGAAGCTTTCTTT. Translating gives CASSDYREIGTEAFF.

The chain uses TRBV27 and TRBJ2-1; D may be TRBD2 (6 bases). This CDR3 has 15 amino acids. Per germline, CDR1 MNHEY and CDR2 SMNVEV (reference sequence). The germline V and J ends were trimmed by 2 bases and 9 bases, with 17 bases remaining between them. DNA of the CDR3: TGTGCCAGCAGTTTAGTAGCGGAGCTCTTGGGTGAGCAGTTCTTC. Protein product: CASSLVAELLGEQFF.

CDR3 residues: CASRAGNEKLFF. The CDR3 DNA reads TGTGCCAGCAGGGCAGGGAATGAAAAACTGTTTTTT. The J gene is TRBJ1-4, the V gene TRBV28, with D possibly TRBD1 on 5 matching bases. V dropped 6 bases and J dropped 5 bases, with 7 bases sitting between them. Germline V gives CDR1 MDHEN, CDR2 SYDVKM. This CDR3 has 12 residues.

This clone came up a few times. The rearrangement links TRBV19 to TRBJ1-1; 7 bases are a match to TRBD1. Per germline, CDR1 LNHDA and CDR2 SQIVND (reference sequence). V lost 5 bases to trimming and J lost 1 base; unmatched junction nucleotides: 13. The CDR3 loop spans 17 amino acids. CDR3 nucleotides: TGTGCCAGTAGTTTTTTTCCGGGACAGCAGAAGAACACTGAAGCTTTCTTT. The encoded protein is CASSFFPGQQKNTEAFF. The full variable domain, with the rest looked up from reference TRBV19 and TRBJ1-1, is DGGITQSPKYLFRKEGQNVTLSCEQNLNHDAMYWYRQDPGQGLRLIYYSQIVNDFQKGDIAEGYSVSREKKESFPLTVTSAQKNPTAFYLCASSFFPGQQKNTEAFFGQGTRLTVV.

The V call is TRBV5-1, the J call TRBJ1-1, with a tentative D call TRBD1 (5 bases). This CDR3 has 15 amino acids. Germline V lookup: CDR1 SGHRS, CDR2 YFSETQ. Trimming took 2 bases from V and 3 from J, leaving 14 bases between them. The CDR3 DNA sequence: TGCGCCAGCAGCTTCGACAGCATGTTGGACACTGAAGCTTTCTTT. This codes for CASSFDSMLDTEAFF.

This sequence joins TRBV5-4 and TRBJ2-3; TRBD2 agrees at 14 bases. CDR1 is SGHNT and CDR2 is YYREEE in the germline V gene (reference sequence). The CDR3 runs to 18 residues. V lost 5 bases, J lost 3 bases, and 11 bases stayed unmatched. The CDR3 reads CASRAELGLAGGTDTQYF. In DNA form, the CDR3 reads TGTGCCAGCAGGGCAGAGCTCGGACTAGCGGGAGGAACAGATACGCAGTATTTT.

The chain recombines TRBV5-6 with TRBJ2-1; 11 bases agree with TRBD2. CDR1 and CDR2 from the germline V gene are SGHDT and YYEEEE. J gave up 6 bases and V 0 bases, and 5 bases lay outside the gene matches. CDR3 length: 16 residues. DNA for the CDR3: TGTGCCAGCAGCTTGGTGGTTCTAGCGGGAGGCAATGAGCAGTTCTTC. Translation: CASSLVVLAGGNEQFF.

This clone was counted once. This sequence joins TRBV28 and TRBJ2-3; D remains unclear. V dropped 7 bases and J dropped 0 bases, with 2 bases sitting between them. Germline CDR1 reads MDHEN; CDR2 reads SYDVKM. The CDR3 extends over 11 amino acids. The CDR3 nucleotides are TGTGCCAGCACAAGCACAGATACGCAGTATTTT. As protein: CASTSTDTQYF.

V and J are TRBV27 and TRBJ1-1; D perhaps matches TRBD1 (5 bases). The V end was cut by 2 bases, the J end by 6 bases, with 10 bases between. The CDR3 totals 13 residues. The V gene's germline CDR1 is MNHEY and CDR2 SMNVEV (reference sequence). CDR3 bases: TGTGCCAGCAGTTTAAGGGGCTTTGCTGAAGCTTTCTTT. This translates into CASSLRGFAEAFF.

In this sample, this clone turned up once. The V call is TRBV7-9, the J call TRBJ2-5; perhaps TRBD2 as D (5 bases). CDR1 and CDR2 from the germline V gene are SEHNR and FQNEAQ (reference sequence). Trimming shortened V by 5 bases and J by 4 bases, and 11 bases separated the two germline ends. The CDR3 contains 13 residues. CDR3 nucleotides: TGTGCCAGCAGCGAGCGAGGGAGAGAGACCCAGTACTTC. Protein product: CASSERGRETQYF.

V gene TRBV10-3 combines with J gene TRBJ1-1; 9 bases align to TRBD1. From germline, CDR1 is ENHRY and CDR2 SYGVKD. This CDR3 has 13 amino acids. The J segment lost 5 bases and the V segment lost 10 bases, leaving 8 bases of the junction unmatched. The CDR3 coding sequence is TGTGCCACCGCGACAGGGGGTAGGACTGAAGCTTTCTTT. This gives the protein CATATGGRTEAFF.

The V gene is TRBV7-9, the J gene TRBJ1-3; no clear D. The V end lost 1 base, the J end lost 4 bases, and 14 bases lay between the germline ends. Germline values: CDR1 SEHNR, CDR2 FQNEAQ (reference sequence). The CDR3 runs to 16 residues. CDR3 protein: CASSLDVGRGGNTIYF. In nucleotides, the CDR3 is TGTGCCAGCAGCTTAGACGTTGGCAGAGGGGGAAACACCATATATTTT. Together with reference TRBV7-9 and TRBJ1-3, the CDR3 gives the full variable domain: DTGVSQNPRHKITKRGQNVTFRCDPISEHNRLYWYRQTLGQGPEFLTYFQNEAQLEKSRLLSDRFSAERPKGSFSTLEIQRTEQGDSAMYLCASSLDVGRGGNTIYFGEGSWLTVV.

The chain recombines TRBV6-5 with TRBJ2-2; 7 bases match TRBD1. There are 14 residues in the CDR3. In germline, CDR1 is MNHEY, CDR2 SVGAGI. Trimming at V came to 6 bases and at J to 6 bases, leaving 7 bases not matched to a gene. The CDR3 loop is CASRMERGPGELFF. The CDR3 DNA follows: TGTGCCAGCAGGATGGAGAGGGGGCCCGGGGAGCTGTTTTTT.

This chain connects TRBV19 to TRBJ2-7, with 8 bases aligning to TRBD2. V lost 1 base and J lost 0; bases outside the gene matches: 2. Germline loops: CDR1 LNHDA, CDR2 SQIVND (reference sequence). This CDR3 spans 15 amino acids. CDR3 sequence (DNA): TGTGCCAGTAGTATAGCAAGCGGGGGCTCCTACGAGCAGTACTTC. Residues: CASSIASGGSYEQYF.

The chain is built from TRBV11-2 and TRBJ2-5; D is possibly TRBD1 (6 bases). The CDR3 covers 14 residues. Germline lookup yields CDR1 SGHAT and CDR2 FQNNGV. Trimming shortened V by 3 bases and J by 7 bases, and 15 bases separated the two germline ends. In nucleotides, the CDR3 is TGTGCCAGCAGCTTTTACAGGGCCCAGGTGACCCAGTACTTC. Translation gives CASSFYRAQVTQYF. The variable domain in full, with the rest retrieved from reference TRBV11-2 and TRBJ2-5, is EAGVAQSPRYKIIEKRQSVAFWCNPISGHATLYWYQQILGQGPKLLIQFQNNGVVDDSQLPKDRFSAERLKGVDSTLKIQPAKLEDSAVYLCASSFYRAQVTQYFGPGTRLLVL.

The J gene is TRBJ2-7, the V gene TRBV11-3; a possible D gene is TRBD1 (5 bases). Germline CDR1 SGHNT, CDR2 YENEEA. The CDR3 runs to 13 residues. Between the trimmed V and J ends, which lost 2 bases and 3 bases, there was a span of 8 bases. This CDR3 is CASSLSQGYEQYF. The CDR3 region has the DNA TGTGCCAGCAGCTTATCCCAGGGCTACGAGCAGTACTTC. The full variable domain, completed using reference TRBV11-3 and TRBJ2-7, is EAGVVQSPRYKIIEKKQPVAFWCNPISGHNTLYWYLQNLGQGPELLIRYENEEAVDDSQLPKDRFSAERLKGVDSTLKIQPAELGDSAVYLCASSLSQGYEQYFGPGTRLTVT.

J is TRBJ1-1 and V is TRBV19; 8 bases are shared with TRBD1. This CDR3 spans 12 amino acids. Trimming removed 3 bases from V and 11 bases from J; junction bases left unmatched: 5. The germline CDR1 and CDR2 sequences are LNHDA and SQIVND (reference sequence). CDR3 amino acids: CASSMGDRWAFF. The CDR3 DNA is TGTGCCAGTAGTATGGGGGACAGGTGGGCTTTCTTT.

The CDR3: CSASENPTYEQYF. CDR3 DNA: TGCAGTGCTAGTGAAAACCCTACCTACGAGCAGTACTTC. The rearrangement links TRBV20-1 to TRBJ2-7, with unresolved D. Germline V gives CDR1 DFQATT, CDR2 SNEGSKA (reference sequence). This CDR3 is built from 13 residues. V lost 3 bases and J lost 2, with 11 bases in between.

CDR3 sequence: CAISESYGNTEAFF. CDR3 nucleotide sequence: TGTGCCATCAGTGAGTCCTATGGGAACACTGAAGCTTTCTTT. The rearrangement uses TRBV10-3 and TRBJ1-1; no clear D. This CDR3 is built from 14 residues. Trimming shortened V by 0 bases and J by 1 base, and 6 bases separated the two germline ends. Germline-derived CDR1 and CDR2 are ENHRY and SYGVKD.

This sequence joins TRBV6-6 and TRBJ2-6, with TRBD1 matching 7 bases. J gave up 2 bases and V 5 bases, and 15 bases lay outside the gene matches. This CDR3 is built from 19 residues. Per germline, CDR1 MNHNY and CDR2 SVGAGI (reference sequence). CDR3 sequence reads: CASSPRQGHSFAGANVLTF. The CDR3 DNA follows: TGTGCCAGCAGTCCAAGACAGGGACATTCTTTTGCTGGGGCCAACGTCCTGACTTTC.

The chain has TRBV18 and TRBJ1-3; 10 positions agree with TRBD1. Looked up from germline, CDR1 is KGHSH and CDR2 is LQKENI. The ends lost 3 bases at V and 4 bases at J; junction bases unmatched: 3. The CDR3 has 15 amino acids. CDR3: CASSPGTGVGNTIYF. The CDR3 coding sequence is TGTGCCAGCTCACCCGGGACAGGGGTCGGAAACACCATATATTTT.